This record concerns one T cell receptor (beta chain) sequence. The repertoire was sequenced with immunoSEQ multiplex PCR; TCRdb's copy has only in-frame clones and lacks some. This table has around 57,000 clones, roughly 93% appearing once. The data belong to a study of T cell changes during pregnancy in multiple sclerosis. The CDR3 length is 15 residues. V was pared by 6 bases and J by 4 bases, with 7 bases of the junction left unmatched. CDR1 SGHTA and CDR2 FQGTGA come from the germline V gene. This TCR was sampled from a female donor with multiple sclerosis, enrolled in a pregnancy study. The rearrangement uses TRBV7-3 and TRBJ2-3, with 10 bases lining up with TRBD1. The sequences come from peripheral blood, collected in the second trimester of pregnancy. For the CDR3, the DNA is TGTGCCAGCAGTCATTTCGGGACAGGGGCAGATACGCAGTATTTT. Its translation is CASSHFGTGADTQYF.